These 32 T cell receptor beta chains originate from one sample sequenced in a study of T cell changes during pregnancy in multiple sclerosis. TCRdb keeps only in-frame clones here, not all; method: immunoSEQ multiplex PCR. The sample holds over 30,000 clones, just over 85% seen once. The specimen was CD4+ T cells from peripheral blood mononuclear cells, collected before pregnancy. These receptors all stem from a female donor with multiple sclerosis, enrolled in a pregnancy study.

Written as DNA, the CDR3 is TGTGCCAGCAGCTCGGGAGCCCCCCCAATCAATCAGCCCCAGCATTTT. Protein: CASSSGAPPINQPQHF. V is TRBV7-2 and J is TRBJ1-5; the D is unclear. The germline V gene encodes CDR1 SGHTA and CDR2 FQGNSA. V was shortened by 4 bases and J by 3 bases, with 16 bases between the two germline ends. CDR3 length equals 16 residues.

This clone was picked up one time. The chain combines TRBV5-6 with TRBJ1-1; possibly TRBD1 for D (6 bases). Germline V CDR1 and CDR2: SGHDT, YYEEEE. The CDR3 is 16 residues long. V gave up 0 bases and J gave up 2 bases, with 14 bases separating them. DNA of the CDR3: TGTGCCAGCAGCTTGGATTCGAAACAGGGTAACACTGAAGCTTTCTTT. Its translation is CASSLDSKQGNTEAFF.

The chain links TRBV5-1 to TRBJ2-3, with 7 bases identical to TRBD2. The V segment lost 5 bases and the J segment 2 bases; nucleotides outside the gene matches: 5. Germline assignment: CDR1 SGHRS and CDR2 YFSETQ. This CDR3 region has 14 residues. Written as DNA, the CDR3 is TGCGCCAGCAGTCTAGCGGACTTCACAGATACGCAGTATTTT. Translating it yields CASSLADFTDTQYF. Full variable domain (rest looked up from reference TRBV5-1 and TRBJ2-3): KAGVTQTPRYLIKTRGQQVTLSCSPISGHRSVSWYQQTPGQGLQFLFEYFSETQRNKGNFPGRFSGRQFSNSRSEMNVSTLELGDSALYLCASSLADFTDTQYFGPGTRLTVL.

The rearrangement uses TRBV28 and TRBJ2-1, with 7 bases identical to TRBD2. This CDR3 region has 14 residues. Trimming at V came to 8 bases and at J to 5 bases, leaving 9 bases not matched to a gene. Germline CDR1 reads MDHEN; CDR2 reads SYDVKM. CDR3 sequence: CASFSGTPHNEQFF. The DNA for the CDR3 is TGTGCCAGCTTCAGCGGGACTCCCCACAATGAGCAGTTCTTC.

This sequence joins TRBV10-2 and TRBJ1-1; possible D gene TRBD1, 5 bases. The CDR3 is made up of 16 amino acids. V was cut by 6 bases and J by 3 bases, with 20 bases left in between. Germline CDR1 is WSHSY and CDR2 is SAAADI. CDR3 sequence reads: CASSDGYGAADTEAFF. CDR3 in DNA: TGCGCCAGCAGCGATGGGTATGGGGCCGCGGACACTGAAGCTTTCTTT.

The chain uses TRBV6-1 and TRBJ1-4, with TRBD1 as a possible D gene (5 bases). Germline V gene lookup returns CDR1 MNHNS and CDR2 SASEGT. CDR3 length: 14 amino acids. The V and J ends lost 10 bases and 0 bases respectively, with 12 bases between them. The CDR3 loop reads CATQRGTTNEKLFF. The CDR3 DNA follows: TGTGCCACGCAAAGGGGTACAACTAATGAAAAACTGTTTTTT.

This sequence joins TRBV5-1 and TRBJ2-1; TRBD1 matches 7 bases. CDR3 length: 15 amino acids. With V trimmed by 0 bases and J by 5 bases, 5 bases remained unmatched. Germline V gene lookup returns CDR1 SGHRS and CDR2 YFSETQ. The CDR3 sequence is CASSLGQGVDNEQFF. DNA of the CDR3: TGCGCCAGCAGCTTGGGACAGGGTGTCGACAATGAGCAGTTCTTC. Looking up the rest from reference TRBV5-1 and TRBJ2-1 gives the full variable domain: KAGVTQTPRYLIKTRGQQVTLSCSPISGHRSVSWYQQTPGQGLQFLFEYFSETQRNKGNFPGRFSGRQFSNSRSEMNVSTLELGDSALYLCASSLGQGVDNEQFFGPGTRLTVL.

V gene TRBV7-9 combines with J gene TRBJ2-6; the match to TRBD2 covers 7 bases. The V and J ends lost 1 base and 1 base, in that order; junction bases with no gene match: 7. The germline V gene has CDR1 SEHNR and CDR2 FQNEAQ (reference sequence). The CDR3 covers 18 residues. CDR3 coding DNA: TGTGCCAGCAGCTTAGAGGCGGGAGCTATGTCTGGGGCCAACGTCCTGACTTTC. Amino acids: CASSLEAGAMSGANVLTF. The full variable domain, completed using reference TRBV7-9 and TRBJ2-6, is DTGVSQNPRHKITKRGQNVTFRCDPISEHNRLYWYRQTLGQGPEFLTYFQNEAQLEKSRLLSDRFSAERPKGSFSTLEIQRTEQGDSAMYLCASSLEAGAMSGANVLTFGAGSRLTVL.

This chain joins TRBV25-1 and TRBJ1-2; TRBD1 aligns across 7 bases. V lost 2 bases, J lost 6 bases, and 9 bases stayed unmatched. The CDR3 is made up of 15 amino acids. From germline, CDR1 is MGHDK and CDR2 SYGVNS. The CDR3 coding sequence is TGTGCCAGCAGTGAACTAAACAGGGGAGAAGATGGCTACACCTTC. It translates to CASSELNRGEDGYTF.

The chain uses TRBV18 and TRBJ2-7, with 7 bases fitting TRBD1. Germline lookup yields CDR1 KGHSH and CDR2 LQKENI. V lost 0 bases and J lost 2; bases outside the gene matches: 7. The CDR3 is made up of 16 amino acids. Here the CDR3 reads CASSPPGGTDTYEQYF. As DNA, the CDR3 is TGTGCCAGCTCACCACCGGGTGGGACAGACACCTACGAGCAGTACTTC. The variable domain in full, completed from reference TRBV18 and TRBJ2-7, reads NAGVMQNPRHLVRRRGQEARLRCSPMKGHSHVYWYRQLPEEGLKFMVYLQKENIIDESGMPKERFSAEFPKEGPSILRIQQVVRGDSAAYFCASSPPGGTDTYEQYFGPGTRLTVT.

The gene calls are TRBV9 and TRBJ2-7; 9 nucleotides line up with TRBD2. The J segment lost 7 bases and the V segment lost 0 bases, leaving 8 bases of the junction unmatched. Germline V lookup: CDR1 SGDLS, CDR2 YYNGEE. This CDR3 is 15 amino acids long. DNA for the CDR3: TGTGCCAGCAGCGTAGGGGCTAGCGGGACGGGAGAGCAGTACTTC. Protein product: CASSVGASGTGEQYF.

This clone turned up a few times. J is TRBJ1-1 and V is TRBV9; no definite D call. With 0 bases removed from V and 5 bases from J, the gap between germline ends came to 8 bases. The CDR3 contains 13 residues. The germline gives CDR1 SGDLS, CDR2 YYNGEE. The chain's CDR3 is CASSVVTKTEAFF. The DNA for the CDR3 is TGTGCCAGCAGCGTAGTTACAAAGACTGAAGCTTTCTTT.

The chain combines TRBV30 with TRBJ2-7; maybe TRBD2 (6 bases). CDR1 GTSNPN and CDR2 SVGIG come from the germline V gene (reference sequence). The germline V and J ends were trimmed by 3 bases and 3 bases, with 15 bases remaining between them. The CDR3 is 14 amino acids. CDR3 sequence (DNA): TGTGCCTGGAGAGAAGAAACGGGACTCTACGAGCAGTACTTC. Its protein is CAWREETGLYEQYF. The whole variable domain, filled in from reference TRBV30 and TRBJ2-7, reads SQTIHQWPATLVQPVGSPLSLECTVEGTSNPNLYWYRQAAGRGLQLLFYSVGIGQISSEVPQNLSASRPQDRQFILSSKKLLLSDSGFYLCAWREETGLYEQYFGPGTRLTVT.

The rearrangement links TRBV5-6 to TRBJ2-5; the match to TRBD2 covers 9 bases. V shed 4 bases and J 1 base; nucleotides not matched to a gene: 5. CDR3 size: 15 residues. The germline CDR1 and CDR2 sequences are SGHDT and YYEEEE. CDR3 sequence: CASSPPTSGQETQYF. The CDR3 bases are TGTGCCAGCAGCCCACCGACTAGCGGCCAAGAGACCCAGTACTTC.

The chain links TRBV5-4 to TRBJ1-1; 9 bases agree with TRBD1. CDR1 and CDR2 from the germline V gene are SGHNT and YYREEE (reference sequence). The CDR3 is 16 residues long. Losses at the gene ends were 4 bases for V and 4 bases for J; bases not matched to a gene: 11. CDR3 residues: CASSPGQGRLSTEAFF. The CDR3, as DNA: TGTGCCAGCAGCCCAGGACAGGGGCGACTGAGCACTGAAGCTTTCTTT.

The chain combines TRBV9 with TRBJ2-7; D possibly corresponds to TRBD2 (6 bases). The ends were cut back, 3 bases at V and 4 bases at J, with 14 bases in the middle. The germline CDR1 and CDR2 sequences are SGDLS and YYNGEE. The CDR3 has 14 residues. This CDR3 is CASSGGKEGYEQYF. CDR3 DNA sequence: TGTGCCAGCAGCGGTGGAAAGGAGGGTTACGAGCAGTACTTC. Drawing the rest from reference TRBV9 and TRBJ2-7, the complete variable domain is DSGVTQTPKHLITATGQRVTLRCSPRSGDLSVYWYQQSLDQGLQFLIQYYNGEERAKGNILERFSAQQFPDLHSELNLSSLELGDSALYFCASSGGKEGYEQYFGPGTRLTVT.

The chain is built from TRBV5-1 and TRBJ2-7, with TRBD2 identical over 15 bases. This CDR3 is 14 amino acids long. CDR1 is SGHRS and CDR2 is YFSETQ in the germline V gene. The junction had 2 bases not matched to a gene; V was cut back by 6 bases and J by 4 bases. The CDR3 DNA follows: TGCGCCAGCACGGGACTAGCGGGAGGATACGAGCAGTACTTC. Amino acids: CASTGLAGGYEQYF. Variable domain in full (rest from reference TRBV5-1 and TRBJ2-7): KAGVTQTPRYLIKTRGQQVTLSCSPISGHRSVSWYQQTPGQGLQFLFEYFSETQRNKGNFPGRFSGRQFSNSRSEMNVSTLELGDSALYLCASTGLAGGYEQYFGPGTRLTVT.

V and J are TRBV5-1 and TRBJ1-1, with D perhaps matching TRBD1 (6 bases). Trimming took 2 bases from V and 5 from J, leaving 13 bases between them. This CDR3 has 14 residues. Germline CDR1 is SGHRS and CDR2 is YFSETQ. The CDR3 here is CASSFGTPGTEAFF. The CDR3 DNA reads TGCGCCAGCAGCTTTGGGACACCTGGGACTGAAGCTTTCTTT.

The chain uses TRBV9 and TRBJ2-2; TRBD1 aligns across 9 bases. The ends lost 3 bases at V and 4 bases at J; junction bases unmatched: 4. The CDR3 is made up of 15 amino acids. CDR1 is SGDLS and CDR2 is YYNGEE in the germline V gene. CDR3 DNA: TGTGCCAGCAGCGCGGGACAGGGTCGCACCGGGGAGCTGTTTTTT. Its protein is CASSAGQGRTGELFF.

V and J are TRBV25-1 and TRBJ2-1, with a weak D call TRBD1 (5 bases). The CDR3 has 17 amino acids. Per the germline V gene, CDR1 is MGHDK and CDR2 is SYGVNS. Trimming pared 1 base from V and 1 base from J, leaving 14 bases between. This CDR3 is CASSESRQSLSYNEQFF. In nucleotides, the CDR3 is TGTGCCAGCAGTGAATCAAGACAGTCTTTATCCTACAATGAGCAGTTCTTC.

The chain combines TRBV13 with TRBJ2-2; 8 bases align to TRBD1. With V trimmed by 3 bases and J by 7 bases, 7 bases remained unmatched. The germline V gene encodes CDR1 PRHDT and CDR2 FYEKMQ (reference sequence). The CDR3 runs 15 residues. CDR3 coding DNA: TGTGCCAGCAGCTTCCGACAGGGGATACGCGGGGAGCTGTTTTTT. Translation: CASSFRQGIRGELFF.

V usage is TRBV5-4 and J usage is TRBJ2-5; 8 bases fit TRBD2. The CDR3 is 15 amino acids. The germline gives CDR1 SGHNT, CDR2 YYREEE (reference sequence). Trimming took 4 bases from V and 5 from J; bases not matched to a gene: 10. This CDR3 reads CASSRQAGVGETQYF. The CDR3 DNA reads as TGTGCCAGCAGCCGGCAAGCGGGAGTGGGGGAGACCCAGTACTTC.

A single count supports this clone. The genes are TRBV28 and TRBJ2-5, with TRBD2 identical over 7 bases. Trimming took 8 bases from V and 4 from J; bases not matched to a gene: 4. The CDR3 length is 12 residues. From germline, CDR1 is MDHEN and CDR2 SYDVKM. The CDR3 DNA is TGTGCCAGCTCAGGCGGGGGAGAGACCCAGTACTTC. Protein: CASSGGGETQYF.

This sequence joins TRBV4-2 and TRBJ1-4; D is uncertain. V was cut by 0 bases and J by 4 bases, with 12 bases left in between. Germline CDR1 LGHNA, CDR2 YNFKEQ. The CDR3 totals 16 residues. The chain's CDR3 is CASSQDLRGGNEKLFF. The CDR3 region has the DNA TGTGCCAGCAGCCAAGATCTTCGAGGAGGTAATGAAAAACTGTTTTTT.

The chain combines TRBV5-4 with TRBJ1-3; 7 bases match TRBD1. This CDR3 has 15 residues. V was clipped by 1 base and J by 3 bases; unmatched bases: 4. Germline CDR1 reads SGHNT; CDR2 reads YYREEE (reference sequence). CDR3 loop: CASSLKGAFGNTIYF. The CDR3, as DNA: TGTGCCAGCAGCTTGAAGGGGGCGTTTGGAAACACCATATATTTT.

The rearrangement uses TRBV4-3 and TRBJ2-6; TRBD1 matches 7 bases. The length of the CDR3 is 20 residues. The V and J ends lost 0 bases and 0 bases, in that order; junction bases with no gene match: 11. Per the germline V gene, CDR1 is LGHNA and CDR2 is YSLEER. The CDR3 sequence is CASSQESGTAILSGANVLTF. The DNA of the CDR3 is TGCGCCAGCAGCCAAGAATCTGGGACAGCGATCCTCTCTGGGGCCAACGTCCTGACTTTC.

This chain connects TRBV11-2 to TRBJ1-1; tentatively, D is TRBD1 (5 bases). The germline V gene has CDR1 SGHAT and CDR2 FQNNGV. CDR3 length equals 14 residues. With 4 bases removed from V and 2 bases from J, the gap between germline ends came to 11 bases. CDR3 amino acids: CASSSTGGNTEAFF. DNA of the CDR3: TGTGCCAGCAGCTCAACGGGGGGAAACACTGAAGCTTTCTTT.

This clone was seen just once. The V call is TRBV6-6, the J call TRBJ1-5; D remains ambiguous. Germline V gene data show CDR1 as MNHNY and CDR2 as SVGAGI (reference sequence). CDR3 size: 14 residues. Trimming removed 4 bases at V and 0 bases at J, with 7 bases between. This CDR3 reads CASSSQFSNQPQHF. CDR3 DNA sequence: TGTGCCAGCAGTTCCCAATTTAGCAATCAGCCCCAGCATTTT.

J is TRBJ1-5 and V is TRBV28; D remains ambiguous. V was shortened by 4 bases and J by 0 bases, with 7 bases between the two germline ends. There are 14 residues in the CDR3. Looked up from germline, CDR1 is MDHEN and CDR2 is SYDVKM. The CDR3 protein is CASSSSTSNQPQHF. The DNA of the CDR3 is TGTGCCAGCAGTTCATCTACTAGCAATCAGCCCCAGCATTTT.

The count of this clone is one. The CDR3 here is CASSPTGGRGYEQYF. DNA of the CDR3: TGTGCCAGCAGCCCAACTGGGGGGAGAGGGTACGAGCAGTACTTC. The chain links TRBV5-4 to TRBJ2-7, with D possibly being TRBD2 (6 bases). From germline, CDR1 is SGHNT and CDR2 YYREEE (reference sequence). CDR3 length: 15 amino acids. Trimming removed 4 bases at V and 4 bases at J, with 18 bases between.

This chain links TRBV28 with TRBJ1-2; no reliable D call. This CDR3 contains 12 residues. Germline V gene data show CDR1 as MDHEN and CDR2 as SYDVKM. V was trimmed by 8 bases and J by 3 bases, leaving 10 bases between them. The CDR3 here is CASWRLYYGYTF. Here the CDR3 DNA reads TGTGCCAGCTGGCGGCTCTACTATGGCTACACCTTC.

This clone has just a few counts. The chain joins TRBV12-5 to TRBJ2-7, with no clear D. CDR1 LGHNT and CDR2 FRNRAP come from the germline V gene. Trimming removed 6 bases at V and 9 bases at J, with 18 bases between. The CDR3 consists of 13 residues. Here the CDR3 reads CASGSTQQLGQYF. For the CDR3, the DNA is TGTGCTAGTGGATCGACGCAACAGCTGGGGCAGTACTTC.